This TCR beta chain was recovered during a study of Ad26.COV2.S vaccination and SARS-CoV-2 variants. Points from the study as a whole: Responses of T cells in total may have been underestimated by the TCR breadth and depth analyses.

This table comes from immunoSEQ multiplex PCR, and its TCRdb copy is limited to in-frame clones, with some not included. The table lists around 420,000 clones, roughly 88% of them singletons. This CDR3 is built from 13 residues. Per the germline V gene, CDR1 is MNHEY and CDR2 is SVGAGI. Trimming removed 4 bases from V and 4 bases from J, with 11 bases in between. Treatment in this sample: 15 to 20 received Ad26.COV2.S at low or high dose, single or two shots; about five received placebo; per-sample allocation not given. On day 63 after the first injection, vaccine and placebo recipients gave samples. Points on this clone: Its antigen remains unidentified.

The source is a person aged 18 to 59 who received the Ad26.COV2.S COVID-19 vaccine or a placebo. The sequencing used peripheral blood, collected in a trial of Ad26.COV2.S vaccine versus placebo. This sequence joins TRBV6-5 and TRBJ2-7, with D unclear. DNA of the CDR3: TGTGCCAGCAGTTCCCCGACGACTTACGAGCAGTACTTC. This gives the protein CASSSPTTYEQYF.